Following are 20 T cell receptor beta chains from one sample sequenced in a study of shared clonotypes between healthy human individuals. Clones were read by immunoSEQ multiplex PCR, and TCRdb kept only the in-frame ones, dropping some. The table has 850,000 to 1,200,000 clones, roughly 75% seen once. The sample consisted of memory CD4+ T cells sorted from blood. Subset of the sample: CD45RA-negative fraction. All receptors derive from a man between 18 and 35 years old in good health.

On this clone: With a much larger clone just one base away, this may be a read error. The V gene is TRBV4-3, the J gene TRBJ1-6, with unresolved D. Germline CDR1 and CDR2: LGHNA and YSLEER. CDR3 size: 14 residues. V dropped 3 bases and J dropped 0 bases, with 3 bases sitting between them. The CDR3 protein is CASSQSSYNSPLHF. CDR3 coding DNA: TGCGCCAGCAGCCAGAGCTCCTATAATTCACCCCTCCACTTT.

This clone was picked up a small number of times. Other DNA sequences in this specimen translate into the identical CDR3. This chain joins TRBV5-1 and TRBJ2-7; D may match TRBD1 or TRBD2 (5 bases each). CDR1 is SGHRS, CDR2 YFSETQ, per germline. V dropped 0 bases and J dropped 4 bases, with 8 bases sitting between them. The CDR3 consists of 13 residues. The CDR3 DNA is TGCGCCAGCAGCTTGGGGGGGTATTACGAGCAGTACTTC. Its protein is CASSLGGYYEQYF.

The V call is TRBV9, the J call TRBJ2-7; D may correspond to TRBD1 or TRBD2 (5 bases each). CDR1 and CDR2 from the germline V gene are SGDLS and YYNGEE. The CDR3 sequence is 16 residues long. The germline V and J ends were trimmed by 0 bases and 6 bases, with 19 bases remaining between them. In nucleotides, the CDR3 is TGTGCCAGCAGCGTAGCCCCTGCGAGGGGTGAGTCCGAGCAGTACTTC. Protein product: CASSVAPARGESEQYF.

Only a few counts were recorded for this clone. The rearrangement joins TRBV10-2 to TRBJ1-2, with TRBD1 matching 7 bases. Per germline, CDR1 WSHSY and CDR2 SAAADI. This CDR3 region has 14 residues. Unmatched junction bases numbered 7, after V lost 5 bases and J lost 4 bases. The CDR3 here is CASSQGGGPYGYTF. The CDR3 region has the DNA TGCGCCAGCAGTCAGGGGGGCGGACCCTATGGCTACACCTTC.

This sequence joins TRBV2 and TRBJ1-2, with D maybe TRBD1 (5 bases). The V and J ends lost 7 bases and 4 bases respectively, with 16 bases between them. CDR1 is SNHLY, CDR2 FYNNEI, per germline. This CDR3 comprises 14 residues. As DNA, the CDR3 is TGTGCCAGCACCAGTGGGGGGTTTGGCTATGGCTACACCTTC. Its translation: CASTSGGFGYGYTF.

The genes are TRBV30 and TRBJ2-5; D is tentatively TRBD1 or TRBD2 (5 bases each). The CDR3 contains 14 residues. V lost 2 bases to trimming and J lost 7 bases, with 17 bases between them. Germline lookup yields CDR1 GTSNPN and CDR2 SVGIG (reference sequence). The DNA of the CDR3 is TGTGCCTGGAGTACTGGGACGGCGAAAGGGACCCAGTACTTC. Its protein product is CAWSTGTAKGTQYF.

The rearrangement links TRBV10-3 to TRBJ2-3; 13 positions agree with TRBD2. V dropped 4 bases and J dropped 6; count of bases not matched to a gene: 4. The CDR3 extends over 15 amino acids. Germline V gene data show CDR1 as ENHRY and CDR2 as SYGVKD. CDR3 in amino acids: CAISATSGRPDTQYF. DNA of the CDR3: TGTGCCATCAGTGCGACTAGCGGGAGGCCCGATACGCAGTATTTT.

This clone was seen a single time. The rearrangement uses TRBV6-1 and TRBJ2-7; D is perhaps TRBD1 (6 bases). Germline V lookup: CDR1 MNHNS, CDR2 SASEGT. V lost 7 bases and J 3 bases, leaving 16 bases between the germline ends. This CDR3 contains 14 residues. The CDR3, as DNA: TGTGCCAGCATCACCCAGGGGAGTCTCTACGAGCAGTACTTC. It encodes CASITQGSLYEQYF.

As DNA, the CDR3 is TGTGCCAGCACAGTGGCAGCCTCCTTTAATCAGCCCCAGCATTTT. Its protein product is CASTVAASFNQPQHF. The chain recombines TRBV6-1 with TRBJ1-5; D gene uncertain. V shed 7 bases and J shed 4 bases, with 17 bases lying between them. Per germline, CDR1 MNHNS and CDR2 SASEGT. The CDR3 length is 15 residues.

The V gene is TRBV18, the J gene TRBJ2-2, with D uncertain. Trimming pared 4 bases from V and 6 bases from J, leaving 9 bases between. The CDR3 is 13 amino acids. Germline V gene sequence: CDR1 KGHSH, CDR2 LQKENI. The CDR3 DNA sequence: TGTGCCAGCTCACGTTCAGCCCCCGGGGAGCTGTTTTTT. Translating it yields CASSRSAPGELFF.

The chain is built from TRBV21-1 and TRBJ2-7; the D call in the table, TRBD1, was not verified against the DNA. TRBV21-1 is a pseudogene segment. The CDR3 length is 14 residues. Here the CDR3 DNA reads TGTGCCAGCAGCAAGACAGGGGACAGGTACGAGCAGTACTTC. This gives the protein CASSKTGDRYEQYF.

V and J are TRBV5-1 and TRBJ2-2; weak D call: TRBD1 (6 bases). This CDR3 has 18 amino acids. Per the germline V gene, CDR1 is SGHRS and CDR2 is YFSETQ. Between the trimmed V and J ends, which lost 3 bases and 3 bases, there was a span of 21 bases. DNA of the CDR3: TGCGCCAGCAGCTCCCGGCAGGACCAATACAGGGACACCGGGGAGCTGTTTTTT. This gives the protein CASSSRQDQYRDTGELFF.

This chain joins TRBV7-2 and TRBJ1-5; TRBD1 agrees at 7 bases. V lost 5 bases to trimming and J lost 8 bases; unmatched junction nucleotides: 12. Germline V gene lookup returns CDR1 SGHTA and CDR2 FQGNSA. The CDR3 spans 15 residues. This CDR3 is CASSRGGRGLEPQHF. CDR3 in DNA: TGTGCCAGCAGCCGAGGCGGAAGGGGGCTGGAGCCCCAGCATTTT.

The chain carries TRBV7-2 and TRBJ2-3; TRBD1 might be the D (5 bases). There are 11 residues in the CDR3. Per the germline V gene, CDR1 is SGHTA and CDR2 is FQGNSA. Trimming removed 7 bases from V and 11 bases from J, with 13 bases in between. CDR3: CASTAGLVQYF. CDR3 bases: TGTGCCAGCACGGCAGGGCTGGTGCAGTATTTT.

This chain links TRBV19 with TRBJ1-6; 9 positions agree with TRBD1. The ends lost 7 bases at V and 9 bases at J; junction bases unmatched: 10. Germline loops: CDR1 LNHDA, CDR2 SQIVND (reference sequence). The CDR3 spans 15 residues. The CDR3 DNA follows: TGTGCCAGTACTCTAACCGGGACAGGGACTTCACCCCTCCACTTT. It encodes CASTLTGTGTSPLHF.

The rearrangement joins TRBV7-2 to TRBJ2-5; 8 nucleotides match TRBD2. Per germline, CDR1 SGHTA and CDR2 FQGNSA. V shed 0 bases and J 1 base; nucleotides not matched to a gene: 13. The CDR3 length is 19 residues. The CDR3 reads CASSLAAVLADVRQETQYF. The CDR3 region has the DNA TGTGCCAGCAGCTTAGCCGCGGTACTAGCGGATGTACGCCAAGAGACCCAGTACTTC.

This sequence joins TRBV4-2 and TRBJ2-7; tentatively, D is TRBD1 (7 bases). Per the germline V gene, CDR1 is LGHNA and CDR2 is YNFKEQ. Trimming shortened V by 0 bases and J by 1 base, and 19 bases separated the two germline ends. The CDR3 totals 18 residues. The CDR3 here is CASSQDAWGAGGSYEQYF. The CDR3, as DNA: TGTGCCAGCAGCCAAGATGCCTGGGGGGCAGGGGGTTCCTACGAGCAGTACTTC.

V usage is TRBV4-1 and J usage is TRBJ1-1; D call uncertain. The V and J ends lost 0 bases and 8 bases respectively, with 10 bases between them. Germline CDR1 MGHRA, CDR2 YSYEKL. The CDR3 runs 13 residues. CDR3 DNA sequence: TGCGCCAGCAGCCAAGATCGTGGCATCGAAGCTTTCTTT. The encoded protein is CASSQDRGIEAFF.

The chain carries TRBV9 and TRBJ2-7; possibly TRBD1 for D (6 bases). The V gene's germline CDR1 is SGDLS and CDR2 YYNGEE. The length of the CDR3 is 15 residues. Trimming removed 3 bases from V and 5 bases from J, with 18 bases in between. The CDR3 region has the DNA TGTGCCAGCAGCGCCCTTTCAGGGGTAGCAGACGAGCAGTACTTC. Its translation: CASSALSGVADEQYF. Combining the CDR3 with reference TRBV9 and TRBJ2-7 gives the whole variable domain DSGVTQTPKHLITATGQRVTLRCSPRSGDLSVYWYQQSLDQGLQFLIQYYNGEERAKGNILERFSAQQFPDLHSELNLSSLELGDSALYFCASSALSGVADEQYFGPGTRLTVT.

The chain joins TRBV6-6 to TRBJ1-2; D is unclear. Per germline, CDR1 MNHNY and CDR2 SVGAGI (reference sequence). Trimming pared 2 bases from V and 2 bases from J, leaving 9 bases between. This CDR3 is built from 14 residues. In DNA, the CDR3 is TGTGCCAGCAGTTACGGGCAGGAGAACTATGGCTACACCTTC. Translated: CASSYGQENYGYTF.